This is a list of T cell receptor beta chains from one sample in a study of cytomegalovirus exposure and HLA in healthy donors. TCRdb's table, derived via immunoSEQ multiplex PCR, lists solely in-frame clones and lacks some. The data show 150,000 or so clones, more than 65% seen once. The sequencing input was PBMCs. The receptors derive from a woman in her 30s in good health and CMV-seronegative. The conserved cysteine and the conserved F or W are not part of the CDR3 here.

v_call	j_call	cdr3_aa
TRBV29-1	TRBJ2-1	SVSTTGGKGEQF
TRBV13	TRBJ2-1	ASSLVRLASHHEQF
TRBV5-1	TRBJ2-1	ASSLAGSSGYNEQF
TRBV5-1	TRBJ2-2	ASRARSGRERNTGELF
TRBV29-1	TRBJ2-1	SVVPSDNEQF
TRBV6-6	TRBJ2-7	ASRAGVRGEQY
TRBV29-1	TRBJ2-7	SVEGLAGTYEQY
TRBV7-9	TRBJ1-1	SSRQKNTEAF
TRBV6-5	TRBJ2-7	ASSLAGGGVYEQY
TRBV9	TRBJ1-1	ASSAQTAGLNTEAF
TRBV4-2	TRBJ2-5	ASSQDRGSGEGTQY
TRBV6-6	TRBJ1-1	ASKADRDSLNTEAF
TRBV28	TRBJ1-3	ASSLRTDEGTIY
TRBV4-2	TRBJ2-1	ASSSVDSYNEQF
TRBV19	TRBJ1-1	ASSIWTGNTEAF
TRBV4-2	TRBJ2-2	ASSQVIAGVRGELF
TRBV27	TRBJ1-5	ASSSLTASNQPQH
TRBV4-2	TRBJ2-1	ASSPLLGSSGGAEEQF
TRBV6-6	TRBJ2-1	ASSSTRTGGRNEQF
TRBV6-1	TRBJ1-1	ASTPGFAEAF